In its sample, the clone carrying this T cell receptor beta chain was seen a few times. This sample stems from a study of blood T cell repertoires in COVID-19. Study overall: Sample material is recorded as cDNA or gDNA derived from T cells, B-cell-depleted T cells, or PBMCs.

The data were produced by immunoSEQ multiplex PCR, yet TCRdb's version contains in-frame clones alone and is incomplete. The sample yields about 270,000 clones, 88% seen once. Germline loops: CDR1 MNHEY, CDR2 SVGAGI. This CDR3 is 15 amino acids long. Trimming cost V 6 bases and J 0 bases, with 14 bases left between them. Ages ranged from 18 to 89 years, with residence in some 25 US areas. Self-reported history from a screening survey and questionnaire set each donor's cohort. This rearrangement joins TRBV6-5 to TRBJ1-2; D may be TRBD1 (5 bases). The sample taken for sequencing was PBMCs or T cells enriched from blood (not recorded which). The source of this sequence is a woman aged 50 to 65 who had recovered from COVID-19. The chain's CDR3 is CASRRGTAANYGYTF. CDR3 coding DNA: TGTGCCAGCAGACGCGGGACGGCAGCTAACTATGGCTACACCTTC.